This T cell receptor beta chain was identified during a study of CD8 T cells in ankylosing spondylitis. Study findings and constraints: Significant enrichment of disease-linked clones was reportedly seen in matched ankylosing spondylitis synovial fluid.

With molecular barcodes, quantitative 5'-RACE was used to make the TCR beta libraries. TCRdb re-called the 5' RACE reads with MiXCR, one entry per CDR3 protein. Among 150,000 to 200,000 distinct CDR3 sequences, 13% were seen once, and the ten largest hold 11%. Of note for this clonotype: Its specificity is not known.

Germline CDR1 reads SGHVS; CDR2 reads FNYEAQ. V was cut by 5 bases and J by 2 bases, with 9 bases left in between. The CDR3 runs to 14 residues. The V and J genes are TRBV7-6 and TRBJ2-2; TRBD1 is a possible D gene (6 bases). This receptor was identified in a female donor with ankylosing spondylitis or in good health (not recorded which). Sequenced: blood, either unsorted or a sorted T cell fraction (not recorded which). The CDR3 region is CASSQGQNTGELFF. DNA of the CDR3: TGTGCCAGCAGCCAGGGACAAAACACCGGGGAGCTGTTTTTT.